The rows below give T cell receptor beta chains drawn from one sample of a study of PD-1 blockade in classical Hodgkin lymphoma. Profiling relied on immunoSEQ multiplex PCR, and the TCRdb table lists in-frame clones only, not all of them. The profile covers approximately 9,000 clones, with around four fifths appearing a single time and around 1.5% taken by the ten largest. This specimen was CD4+ T cells from blood, taken before the fourth cycle of nivolumab. The receptors originated from a human donor with classical Hodgkin lymphoma. Both conserved end residues are part of each CDR3.

J: TRBJ2-2; V: TRBV30; CDR3: CAWSVLHTGELFF
J: TRBJ2-2; V: TRBV10-3; CDR3: CAIPGPTNTGELFF
J: TRBJ1-2; V: TRBV19; CDR3: CASSFLPRDGYTF
J: TRBJ2-3; V: TRBV7-9; CDR3: CASSHPGTSGTDTQYF
J: TRBJ1-2; V: TRBV27; CDR3: CASSFGRGNYGYTF
J: TRBJ1-2; V: TRBV2; CDR3: CASSEEVGQPYGYTF
J: TRBJ1-5; V: TRBV5-1; CDR3: CASSGDSGRPQHF
J: TRBJ2-7; V: TRBV6-1; CDR3: CASSENFGAWEYF
J: TRBJ2-3; V: TRBV18; CDR3: CASSNFRGRLDTDTQYF
J: TRBJ1-1; V: TRBV7-9; CDR3: CASSLAKRTEAFF
J: TRBJ2-5; V: TRBV5-4; CDR3: CASSLFGGETQYF
J: TRBJ1-1; V: TRBV10-3; CDR3: CAIRRGQGAVKNTEAFF
J: TRBJ2-2; V: TRBV11-2; CDR3: CASSSRTGGGGELFF
J: TRBJ1-2; V: TRBV27; CDR3: CASSSITGKAYGYTF